This T cell receptor (beta chain) was sequenced during a study of T-cell memory formation after mild COVID-19. About the study: Clusters were largely donor specific.

Details on this clonotype: What it binds is unknown.

TCRdb passed the 5' RACE reads through MiXCR, listing each CDR3 protein once. Of about 240,000 distinct CDR3 sequences listed, over 8.5% are singletons. Study-level points and caveats: The authors did not confirm SARS-CoV-2 specificity of second-wave clones peaking day 37.

The CDR3 extends over 14 amino acids. Germline-derived CDR1 and CDR2 are MNHEY and SVGEGT. Trimming took 5 bases from V and 2 from J, leaving 11 bases between them. The sequence was collected from a man younger than 30 who had mild COVID-19 (a few samples of this study predate the infection). Cell type and time point are not known. Sequenced sample: PBMCs or a T cell subset sorted from them (not recorded which). The V gene is TRBV6-2 or TRBV6-3, the J gene TRBJ2-3; D is ambiguous. CDR3 protein: CASSPTGPTDTQYF. Here the CDR3 DNA reads TGTGCCAGCAGTCCCACCGGACCCACAGATACGCAGTATTTT.